This T cell receptor beta chain originates from a study of blood T cell repertoires in COVID-19. Study-wide background: Samples came from the United States, Italy and Spain, spanning acute and convalescent COVID-19. PBMCs, B-cell-depleted T cells, or T cells were the source of the cDNA or gDNA that made up the material.

In the original processing: The authors estimated nucleated cell counts from reference gene primer amplification. Data came from immunoSEQ multiplex PCR; TCRdb stores just in-frame clones and leaves some out. The D gene and trimming were derived from the DNA, and the V and J assignments and clone size from that table. The profile shows about 150,000 clones, 75% to 90% of them singletons. Germline V gene data show CDR1 as SGHVS and CDR2 as FNYEAQ. There are 15 residues in the CDR3. Trimming took off 2 bases at V and 2 bases at J, with 13 bases between the two ends. The J gene is TRBJ2-7, the V gene TRBV7-6; no definite D call. The specimen sequenced was peripheral blood. The receptor comes from a man aged 80 or over with acute or convalescent COVID-19. CDR3 loop: CASSLNFGQTYEQYF. The CDR3 region has the DNA TGTGCCAGCAGCTTAAATTTTGGCCAGACCTACGAGCAGTACTTC.